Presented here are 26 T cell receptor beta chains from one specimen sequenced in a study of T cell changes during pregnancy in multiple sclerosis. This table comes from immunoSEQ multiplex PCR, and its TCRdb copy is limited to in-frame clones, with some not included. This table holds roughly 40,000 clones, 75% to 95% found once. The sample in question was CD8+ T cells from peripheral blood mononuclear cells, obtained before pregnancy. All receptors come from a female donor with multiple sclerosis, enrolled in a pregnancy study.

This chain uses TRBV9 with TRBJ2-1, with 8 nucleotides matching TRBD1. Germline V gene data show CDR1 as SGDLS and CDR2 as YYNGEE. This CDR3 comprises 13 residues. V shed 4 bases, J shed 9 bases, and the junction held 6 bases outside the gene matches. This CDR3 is CASSPTGGGEQFF. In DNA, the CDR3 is TGTGCCAGCAGCCCTACAGGGGGTGGTGAGCAGTTCTTC.

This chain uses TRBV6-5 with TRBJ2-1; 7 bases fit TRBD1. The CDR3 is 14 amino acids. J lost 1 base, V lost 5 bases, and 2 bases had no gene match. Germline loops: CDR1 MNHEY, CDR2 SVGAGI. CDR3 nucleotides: TGTGCCAGCAGTCGGGACAGTTCCTACAATGAGCAGTTCTTC. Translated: CASSRDSSYNEQFF.

The CDR3 here is CASSPGQGASLYEQYF. Here the CDR3 DNA reads TGTGCCAGCAGCCCCGGACAGGGGGCAAGTTTGTACGAGCAGTACTTC. The genes are TRBV5-4 and TRBJ2-7, with 11 bases fitting TRBD1. The V gene end was trimmed by 4 bases and the J gene end by 4 bases; junction bases not matched to a gene: 10. CDR1 and CDR2 from the germline V gene are SGHNT and YYREEE (reference sequence). CDR3 size: 16 residues. The whole variable domain, remainder taken from reference TRBV5-4 and TRBJ2-7, is ETGVTQSPTHLIKTRGQQVTLRCSSQSGHNTVSWYQQALGQGPQFIFQYYREEENGRGNFPPRFSGLQFPNYSSELNVNALELDDSALYLCASSPGQGASLYEQYFGPGTRLTVT.

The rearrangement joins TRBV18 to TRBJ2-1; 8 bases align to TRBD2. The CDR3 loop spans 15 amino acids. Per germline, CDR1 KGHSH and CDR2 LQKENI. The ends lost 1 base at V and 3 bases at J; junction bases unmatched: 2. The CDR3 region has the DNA TGTGCCAGCTCACCACAAACTAGCGGCTACAATGAGCAGTTCTTC. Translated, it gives CASSPQTSGYNEQFF.

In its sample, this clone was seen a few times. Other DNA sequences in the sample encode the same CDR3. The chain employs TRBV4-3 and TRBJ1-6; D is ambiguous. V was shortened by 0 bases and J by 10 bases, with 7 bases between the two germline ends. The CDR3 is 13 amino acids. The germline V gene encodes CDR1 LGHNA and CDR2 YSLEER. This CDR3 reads CASSQDAESPLHF. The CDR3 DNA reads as TGCGCCAGCAGCCAAGATGCGGAGTCACCCCTCCACTTT.

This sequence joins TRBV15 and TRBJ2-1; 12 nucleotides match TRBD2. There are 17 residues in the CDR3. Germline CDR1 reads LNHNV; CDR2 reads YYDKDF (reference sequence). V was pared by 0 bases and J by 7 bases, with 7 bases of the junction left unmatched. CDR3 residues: CATSRDRLAGGRNEQFF. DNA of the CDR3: TGTGCCACCAGCAGAGATCGCCTAGCGGGAGGGAGGAATGAGCAGTTCTTC.

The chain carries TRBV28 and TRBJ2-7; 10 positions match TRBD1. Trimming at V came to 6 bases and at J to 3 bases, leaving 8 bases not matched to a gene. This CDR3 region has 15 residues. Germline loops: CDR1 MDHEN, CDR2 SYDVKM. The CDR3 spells CASRAGQGTFYEQYF. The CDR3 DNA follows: TGTGCCAGCAGAGCGGGACAGGGGACTTTCTACGAGCAGTACTTC.

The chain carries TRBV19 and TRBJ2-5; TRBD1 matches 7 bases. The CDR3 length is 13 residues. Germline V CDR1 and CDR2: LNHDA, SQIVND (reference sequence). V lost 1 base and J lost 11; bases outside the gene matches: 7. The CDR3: CASSIAGQRDQYF. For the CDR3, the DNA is TGTGCCAGTAGTATAGCGGGACAGAGGGATCAGTACTTC.

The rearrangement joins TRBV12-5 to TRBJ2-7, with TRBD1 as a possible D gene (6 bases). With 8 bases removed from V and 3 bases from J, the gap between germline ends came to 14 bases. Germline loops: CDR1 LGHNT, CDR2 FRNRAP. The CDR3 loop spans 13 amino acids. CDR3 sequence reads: CASSPDSRYEQYF. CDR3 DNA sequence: TGTGCTAGTAGCCCGGACAGCCGCTACGAGCAGTACTTC.

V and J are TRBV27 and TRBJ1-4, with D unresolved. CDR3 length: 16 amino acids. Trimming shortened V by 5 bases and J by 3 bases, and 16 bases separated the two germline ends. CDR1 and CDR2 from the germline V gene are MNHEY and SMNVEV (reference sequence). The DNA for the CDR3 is TGTGCCAGCAGTCCAAGCACGGGGAGGCCTAATGAAAAACTGTTTTTT. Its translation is CASSPSTGRPNEKLFF.

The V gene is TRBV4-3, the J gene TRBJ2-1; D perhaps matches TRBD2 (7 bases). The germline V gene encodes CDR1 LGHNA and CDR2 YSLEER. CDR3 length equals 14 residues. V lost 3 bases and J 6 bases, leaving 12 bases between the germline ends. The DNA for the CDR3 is TGCGCCAGCAGCCATCAGGGGAGGGCCAATGAGCAGTTCTTC. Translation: CASSHQGRANEQFF.

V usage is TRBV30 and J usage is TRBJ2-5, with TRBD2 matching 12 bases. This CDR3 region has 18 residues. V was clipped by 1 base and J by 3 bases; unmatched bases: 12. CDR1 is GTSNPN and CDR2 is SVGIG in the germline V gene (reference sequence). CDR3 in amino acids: CAWSDPHFASGREETQYF. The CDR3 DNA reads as TGTGCCTGGAGTGACCCCCACTTCGCTAGCGGGAGGGAAGAGACCCAGTACTTC.

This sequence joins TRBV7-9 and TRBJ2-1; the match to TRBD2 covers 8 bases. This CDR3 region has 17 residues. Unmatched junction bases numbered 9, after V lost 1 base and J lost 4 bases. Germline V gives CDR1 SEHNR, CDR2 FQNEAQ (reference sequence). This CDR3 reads CASSLGQREWDYNEQFF. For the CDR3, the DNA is TGTGCCAGCAGCTTAGGGCAGCGGGAGTGGGATTACAATGAGCAGTTCTTC.

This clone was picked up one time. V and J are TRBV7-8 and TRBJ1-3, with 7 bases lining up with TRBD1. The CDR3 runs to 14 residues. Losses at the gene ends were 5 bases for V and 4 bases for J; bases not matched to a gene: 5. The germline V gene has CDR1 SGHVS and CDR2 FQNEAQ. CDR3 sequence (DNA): TGTGCCAGCAGCCATACAGGGGTCGGAAACACCATATATTTT. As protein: CASSHTGVGNTIYF.

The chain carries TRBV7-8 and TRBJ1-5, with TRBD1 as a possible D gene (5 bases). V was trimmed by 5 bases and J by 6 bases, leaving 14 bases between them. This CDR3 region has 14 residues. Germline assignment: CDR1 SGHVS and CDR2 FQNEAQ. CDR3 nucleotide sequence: TGTGCCAGCAGCCTGGGGCAGGCTCCTCAGCCCCAGCATTTT. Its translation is CASSLGQAPQPQHF.

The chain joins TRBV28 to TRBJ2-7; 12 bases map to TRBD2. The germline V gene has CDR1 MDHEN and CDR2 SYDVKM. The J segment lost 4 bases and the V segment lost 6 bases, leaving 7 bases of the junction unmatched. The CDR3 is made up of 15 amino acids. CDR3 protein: CASRKTSGRVYEQYF. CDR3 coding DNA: TGTGCCAGCAGAAAGACTAGCGGGAGAGTTTACGAGCAGTACTTC.

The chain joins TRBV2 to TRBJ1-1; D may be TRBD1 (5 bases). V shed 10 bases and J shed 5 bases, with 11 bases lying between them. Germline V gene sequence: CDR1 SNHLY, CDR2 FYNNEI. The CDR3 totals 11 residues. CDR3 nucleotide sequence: TGTGCCACCAAGGGGCGGACTGAAGCTTTCTTT. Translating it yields CATKGRTEAFF.

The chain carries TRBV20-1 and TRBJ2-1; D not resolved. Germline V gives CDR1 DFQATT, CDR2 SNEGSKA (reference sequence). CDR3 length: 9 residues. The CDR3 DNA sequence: TGCAGCTTCCCCCAGGAGCAGTTCTTC. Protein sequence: CSFPQEQFF.

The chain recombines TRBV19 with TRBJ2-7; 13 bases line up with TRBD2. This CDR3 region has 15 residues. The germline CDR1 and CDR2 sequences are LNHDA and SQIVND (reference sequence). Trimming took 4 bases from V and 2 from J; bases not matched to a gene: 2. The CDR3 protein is CASSTGTSGAYEQYF. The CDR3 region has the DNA TGTGCCAGTAGTACCGGGACTAGCGGGGCCTACGAGCAGTACTTC.

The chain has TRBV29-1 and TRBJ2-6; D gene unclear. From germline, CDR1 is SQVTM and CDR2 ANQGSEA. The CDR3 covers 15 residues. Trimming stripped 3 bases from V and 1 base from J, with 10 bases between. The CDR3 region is CSVDDWLSGANVLTF. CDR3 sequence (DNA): TGCAGCGTTGATGATTGGCTTTCTGGGGCCAACGTCCTGACTTTC. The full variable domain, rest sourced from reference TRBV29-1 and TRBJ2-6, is SAVISQKPSRDICQRGTSLTIQCQVDSQVTMMFWYRQQPGQSLTLIATANQGSEATYESGFVIDKFPISRPNLTFSTLTVSNMSPEDSSIYLCSVDDWLSGANVLTFGAGSRLTVL.

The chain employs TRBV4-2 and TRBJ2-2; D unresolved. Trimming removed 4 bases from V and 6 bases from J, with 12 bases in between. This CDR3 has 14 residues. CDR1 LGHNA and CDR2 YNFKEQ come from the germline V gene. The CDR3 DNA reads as TGTGCCAGCAGCCCACCTACAGAATCCGGGGAGCTGTTTTTT. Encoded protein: CASSPPTESGELFF.

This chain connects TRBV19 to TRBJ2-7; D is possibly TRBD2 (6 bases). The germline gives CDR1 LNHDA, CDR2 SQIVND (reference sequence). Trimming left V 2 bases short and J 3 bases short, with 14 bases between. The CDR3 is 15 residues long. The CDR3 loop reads CASSINGGTRYEQYF. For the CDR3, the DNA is TGTGCCAGTAGTATAAATGGCGGGACTCGCTACGAGCAGTACTTC.

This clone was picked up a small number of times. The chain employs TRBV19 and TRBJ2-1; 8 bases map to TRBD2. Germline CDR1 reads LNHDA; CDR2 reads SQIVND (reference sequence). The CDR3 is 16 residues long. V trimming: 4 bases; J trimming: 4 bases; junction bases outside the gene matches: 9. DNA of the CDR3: TGTGCCAGTAGTACCTACAGCGGGAGCCTTTACAATGAGCAGTTCTTC. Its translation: CASSTYSGSLYNEQFF.

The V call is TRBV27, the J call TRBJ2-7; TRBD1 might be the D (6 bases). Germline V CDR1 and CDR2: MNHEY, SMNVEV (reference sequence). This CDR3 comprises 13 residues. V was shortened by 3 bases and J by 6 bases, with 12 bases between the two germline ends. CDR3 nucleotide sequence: TGTGCCAGCAGTTTGGCCACAGGGAGCGAGCAGTACTTC. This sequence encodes CASSLATGSEQYF.

The CDR3 protein is CSVTEQGASNEQFF. CDR3 DNA: TGCAGCGTTACAGAACAGGGGGCGAGTAATGAGCAGTTCTTC. V and J are TRBV29-1 and TRBJ2-1, with 9 positions matching TRBD1. The CDR3 spans 14 residues. Germline trimming cut 5 bases from V and 7 bases from J; bases unmatched to any gene: 9. Germline assignment: CDR1 SQVTM and CDR2 ANQGSEA.

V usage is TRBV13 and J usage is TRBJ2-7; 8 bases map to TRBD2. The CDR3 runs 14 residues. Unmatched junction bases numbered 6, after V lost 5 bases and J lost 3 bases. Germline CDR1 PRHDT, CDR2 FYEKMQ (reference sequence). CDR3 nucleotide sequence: TGTGCCAGCAGCCCAGCGGGAGAGGGCTACGAGCAGTACTTC. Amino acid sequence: CASSPAGEGYEQYF.